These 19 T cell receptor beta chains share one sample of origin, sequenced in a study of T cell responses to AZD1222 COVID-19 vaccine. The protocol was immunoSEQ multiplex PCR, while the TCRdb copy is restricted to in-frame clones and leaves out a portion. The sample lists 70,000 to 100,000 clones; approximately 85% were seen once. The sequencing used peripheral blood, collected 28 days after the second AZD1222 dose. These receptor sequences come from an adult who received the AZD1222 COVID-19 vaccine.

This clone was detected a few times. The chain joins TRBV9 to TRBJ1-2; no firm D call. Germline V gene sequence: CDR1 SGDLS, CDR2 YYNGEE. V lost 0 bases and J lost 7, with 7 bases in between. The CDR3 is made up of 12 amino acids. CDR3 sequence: CASSVVSGGYTF. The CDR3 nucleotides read TGTGCCAGCAGCGTAGTAAGTGGTGGCTACACCTTC.

As DNA, the CDR3 is TGCGCCAGCAGGTTCGAGACAGGGGGTATCACTGAAGCTTTCTTT. Encoded protein: CASRFETGGITEAFF. The chain has TRBV10-2 and TRBJ1-1, with 9 bases lining up with TRBD1. Germline assignment: CDR1 WSHSY and CDR2 SAAADI. V lost 6 bases to trimming and J lost 4 bases; unmatched junction nucleotides: 9. The CDR3 is 15 amino acids.

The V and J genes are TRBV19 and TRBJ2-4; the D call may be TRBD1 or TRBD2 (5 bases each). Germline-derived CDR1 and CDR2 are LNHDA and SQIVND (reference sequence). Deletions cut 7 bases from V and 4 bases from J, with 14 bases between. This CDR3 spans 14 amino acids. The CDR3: CASTSQGVKNIQYF. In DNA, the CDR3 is TGTGCCAGTACCTCTCAGGGAGTGAAAAACATTCAGTACTTC. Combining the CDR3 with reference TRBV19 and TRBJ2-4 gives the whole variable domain DGGITQSPKYLFRKEGQNVTLSCEQNLNHDAMYWYRQDPGQGLRLIYYSQIVNDFQKGDIAEGYSVSREKKESFPLTVTSAQKNPTAFYLCASTSQGVKNIQYFGAGTRLSVL.

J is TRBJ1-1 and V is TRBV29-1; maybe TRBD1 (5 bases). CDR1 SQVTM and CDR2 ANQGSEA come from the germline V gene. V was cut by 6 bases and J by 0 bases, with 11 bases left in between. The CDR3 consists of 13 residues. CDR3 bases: TGCAGCGTAACGGGACGGATGAACACTGAAGCTTTCTTT. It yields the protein CSVTGRMNTEAFF.

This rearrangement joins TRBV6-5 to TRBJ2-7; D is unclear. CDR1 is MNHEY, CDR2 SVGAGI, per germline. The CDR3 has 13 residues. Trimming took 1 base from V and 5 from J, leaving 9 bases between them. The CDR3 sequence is CASSYWVGDEQYF. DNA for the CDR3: TGTGCCAGCAGTTACTGGGTCGGCGACGAGCAGTACTTC.

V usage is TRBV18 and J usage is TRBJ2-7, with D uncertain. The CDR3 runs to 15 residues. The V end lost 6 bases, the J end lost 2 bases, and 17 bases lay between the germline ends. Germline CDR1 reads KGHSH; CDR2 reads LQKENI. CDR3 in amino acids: CASSQAGPRAYEQYF. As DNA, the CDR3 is TGTGCCAGCTCTCAAGCCGGGCCTAGGGCCTACGAGCAGTACTTC.

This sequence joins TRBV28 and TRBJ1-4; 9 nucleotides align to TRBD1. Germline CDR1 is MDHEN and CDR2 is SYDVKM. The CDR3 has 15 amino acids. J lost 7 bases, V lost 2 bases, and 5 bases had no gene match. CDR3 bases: TGTGCCAGCAGTTTACCAACAGGGGGCGGTGAAAAACTGTTTTTT. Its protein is CASSLPTGGGEKLFF.

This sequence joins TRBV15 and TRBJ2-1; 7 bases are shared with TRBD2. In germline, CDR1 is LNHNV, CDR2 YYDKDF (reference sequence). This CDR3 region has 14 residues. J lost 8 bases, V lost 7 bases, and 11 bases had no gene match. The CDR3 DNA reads TGTGCCACCAAGCGTTTGGCGGGAGAGGATGAGCAGTTCTTC. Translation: CATKRLAGEDEQFF.

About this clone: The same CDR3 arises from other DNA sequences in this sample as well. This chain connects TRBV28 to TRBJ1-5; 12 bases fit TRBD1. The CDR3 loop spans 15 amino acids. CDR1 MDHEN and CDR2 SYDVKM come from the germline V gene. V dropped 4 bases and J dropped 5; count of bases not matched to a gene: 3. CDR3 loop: CASSSGQGAYQPQHF. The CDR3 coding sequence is TGTGCCAGCAGTTCGGGACAGGGGGCGTATCAGCCCCAGCATTTT.

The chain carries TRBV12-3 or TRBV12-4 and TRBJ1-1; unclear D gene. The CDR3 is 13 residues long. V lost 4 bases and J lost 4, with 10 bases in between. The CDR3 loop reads CASSSYSGTEAFF. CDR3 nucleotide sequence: TGTGCCAGCAGTTCGTATTCCGGCACTGAAGCTTTCTTT.

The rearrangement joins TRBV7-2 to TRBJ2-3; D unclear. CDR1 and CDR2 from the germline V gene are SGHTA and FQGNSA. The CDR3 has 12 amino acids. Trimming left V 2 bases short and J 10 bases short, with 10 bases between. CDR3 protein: CASSLWVGAQYF. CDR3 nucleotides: TGTGCCAGCAGCTTATGGGTTGGGGCGCAGTATTTT.

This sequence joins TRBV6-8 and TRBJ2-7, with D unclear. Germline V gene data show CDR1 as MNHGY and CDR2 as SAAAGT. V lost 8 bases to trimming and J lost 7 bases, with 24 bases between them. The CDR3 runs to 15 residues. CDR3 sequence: CASPCGETAKGEQYF. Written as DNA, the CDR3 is TGTGCCAGCCCCTGCGGCGAGACGGCCAAGGGAGAGCAGTACTTC.

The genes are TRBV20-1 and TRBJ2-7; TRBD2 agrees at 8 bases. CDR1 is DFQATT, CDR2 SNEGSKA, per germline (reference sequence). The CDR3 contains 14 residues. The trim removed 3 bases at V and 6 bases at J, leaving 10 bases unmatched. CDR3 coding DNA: TGCAGTGCTAGTCCCAGCGGGAGTCTCGTCGAGCAGTACTTC. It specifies CSASPSGSLVEQYF.

CDR3: CASSLFLSGQGNSPLHF. The CDR3 nucleotides read TGTGCCAGCAGCTTATTCCTTTCAGGACAGGGTAATTCACCCCTCCACTTT. This chain uses TRBV7-2 with TRBJ1-6, with 8 bases that match TRBD1. V lost 2 bases to trimming and J lost 6 bases; unmatched junction nucleotides: 9. This CDR3 has 17 amino acids. Per germline, CDR1 SGHTA and CDR2 FQGNSA.

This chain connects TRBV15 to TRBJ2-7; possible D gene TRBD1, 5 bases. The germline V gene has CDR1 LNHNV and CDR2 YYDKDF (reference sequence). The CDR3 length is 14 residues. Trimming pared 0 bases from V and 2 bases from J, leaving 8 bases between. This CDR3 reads CATSRETEAYEQYF. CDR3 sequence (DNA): TGTGCCACCAGCAGAGAGACAGAGGCCTACGAGCAGTACTTC. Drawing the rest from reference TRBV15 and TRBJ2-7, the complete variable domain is DAMVIQNPRYQVTQFGKPVTLSCSQTLNHNVMYWYQQKSSQAPKLLFHYYDKDFNNEADTPDNFQSRRPNTSFCFLDIRSPGLGDTAMYLCATSRETEAYEQYFGPGTRLTVT.

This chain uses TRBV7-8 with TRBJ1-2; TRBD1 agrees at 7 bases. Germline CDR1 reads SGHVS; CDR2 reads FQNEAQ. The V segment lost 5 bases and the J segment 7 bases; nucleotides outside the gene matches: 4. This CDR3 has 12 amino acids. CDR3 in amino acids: CASSPDRAGYTF. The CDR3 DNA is TGTGCCAGCAGCCCCGACAGGGCTGGCTACACCTTC.

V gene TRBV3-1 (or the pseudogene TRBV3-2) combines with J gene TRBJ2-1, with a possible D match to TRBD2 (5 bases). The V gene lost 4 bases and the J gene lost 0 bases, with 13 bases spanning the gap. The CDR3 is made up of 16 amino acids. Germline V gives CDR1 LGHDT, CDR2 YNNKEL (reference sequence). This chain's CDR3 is CASSPIDGSSYNEQFF. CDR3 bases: TGTGCCAGCAGCCCTATCGATGGGAGCTCCTACAATGAGCAGTTCTTC.

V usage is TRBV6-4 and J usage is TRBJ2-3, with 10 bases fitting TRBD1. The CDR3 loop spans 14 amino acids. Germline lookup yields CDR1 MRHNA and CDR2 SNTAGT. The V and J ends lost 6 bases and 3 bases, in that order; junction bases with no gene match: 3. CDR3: CASSSGQGTDTQYF. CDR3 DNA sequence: TGTGCCAGCAGCTCGGGACAGGGGACAGATACGCAGTATTTT.

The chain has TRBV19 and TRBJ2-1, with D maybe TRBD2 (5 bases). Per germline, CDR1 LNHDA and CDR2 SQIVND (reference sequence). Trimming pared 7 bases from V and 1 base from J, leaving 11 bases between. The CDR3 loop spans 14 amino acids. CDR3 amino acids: CASKSGGSYNEQFF. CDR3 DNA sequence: TGTGCCAGTAAATCTGGCGGGTCCTACAATGAGCAGTTCTTC.